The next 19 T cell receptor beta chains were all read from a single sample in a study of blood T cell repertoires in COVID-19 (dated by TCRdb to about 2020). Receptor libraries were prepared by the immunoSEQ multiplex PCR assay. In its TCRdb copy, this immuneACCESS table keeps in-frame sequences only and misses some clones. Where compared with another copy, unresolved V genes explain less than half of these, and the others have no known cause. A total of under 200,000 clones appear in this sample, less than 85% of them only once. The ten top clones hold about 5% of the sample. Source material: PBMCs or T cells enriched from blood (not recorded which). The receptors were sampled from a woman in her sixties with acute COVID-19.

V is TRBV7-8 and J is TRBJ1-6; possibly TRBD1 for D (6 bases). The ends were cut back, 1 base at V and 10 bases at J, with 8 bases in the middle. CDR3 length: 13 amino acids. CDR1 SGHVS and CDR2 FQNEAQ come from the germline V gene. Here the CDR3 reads CASSLDRDSPLHF. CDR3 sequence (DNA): TGTGCCAGCAGCTTAGACAGGGACTCACCCCTCCACTTT.

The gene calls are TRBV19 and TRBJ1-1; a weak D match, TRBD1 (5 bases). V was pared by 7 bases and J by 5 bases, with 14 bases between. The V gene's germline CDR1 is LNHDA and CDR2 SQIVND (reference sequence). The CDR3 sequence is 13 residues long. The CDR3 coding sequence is TGTGCCAGTATTCTCAAAGGGGAAACTGAAGCTTTCTTT. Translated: CASILKGETEAFF. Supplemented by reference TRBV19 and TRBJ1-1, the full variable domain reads DGGITQSPKYLFRKEGQNVTLSCEQNLNHDAMYWYRQDPGQGLRLIYYSQIVNDFQKGDIAEGYSVSREKKESFPLTVTSAQKNPTAFYLCASILKGETEAFFGQGTRLTVV.

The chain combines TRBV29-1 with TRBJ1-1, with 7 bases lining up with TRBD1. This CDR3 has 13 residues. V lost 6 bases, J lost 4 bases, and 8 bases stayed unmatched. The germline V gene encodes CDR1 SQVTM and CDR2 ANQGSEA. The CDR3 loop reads CSVDREKGTEAFF. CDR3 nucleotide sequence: TGCAGCGTCGACAGGGAAAAAGGCACTGAAGCTTTCTTT.

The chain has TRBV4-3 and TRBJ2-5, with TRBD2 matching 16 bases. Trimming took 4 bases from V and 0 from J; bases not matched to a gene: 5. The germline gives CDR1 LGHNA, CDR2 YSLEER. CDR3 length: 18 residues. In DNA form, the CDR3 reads TGCGCCAGCAGCCCGGGACTAGCGGGGGGGATGTACCAAGAGACCCAGTACTTC. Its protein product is CASSPGLAGGMYQETQYF.

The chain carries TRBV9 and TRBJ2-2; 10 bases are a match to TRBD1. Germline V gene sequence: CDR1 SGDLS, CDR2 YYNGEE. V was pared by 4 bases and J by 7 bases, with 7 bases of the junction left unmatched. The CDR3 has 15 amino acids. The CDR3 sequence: CASSLRQGAFGELFF. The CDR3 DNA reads TGTGCCAGCAGCCTCCGACAGGGGGCTTTCGGGGAGCTGTTTTTT.

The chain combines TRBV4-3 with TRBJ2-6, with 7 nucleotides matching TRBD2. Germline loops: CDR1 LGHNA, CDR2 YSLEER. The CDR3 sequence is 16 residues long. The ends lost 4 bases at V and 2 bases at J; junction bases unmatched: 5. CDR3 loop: CASSLAGGTGANVLTF. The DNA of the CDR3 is TGCGCCAGCAGCCTGGCCGGGGGGACTGGGGCCAACGTCCTGACTTTC.

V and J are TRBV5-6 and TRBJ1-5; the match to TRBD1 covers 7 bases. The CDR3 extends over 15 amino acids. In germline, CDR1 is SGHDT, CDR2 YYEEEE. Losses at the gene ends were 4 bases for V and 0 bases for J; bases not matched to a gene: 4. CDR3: CASSRGQASNQPQHF. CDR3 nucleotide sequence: TGTGCCAGCAGCAGAGGACAGGCTAGCAATCAGCCCCAGCATTTT.

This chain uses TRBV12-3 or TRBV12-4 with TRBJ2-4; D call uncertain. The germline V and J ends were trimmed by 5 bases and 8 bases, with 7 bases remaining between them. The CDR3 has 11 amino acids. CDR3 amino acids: CASSQIDIQYF. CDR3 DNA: TGTGCCAGCAGTCAAATTGACATTCAGTACTTC.

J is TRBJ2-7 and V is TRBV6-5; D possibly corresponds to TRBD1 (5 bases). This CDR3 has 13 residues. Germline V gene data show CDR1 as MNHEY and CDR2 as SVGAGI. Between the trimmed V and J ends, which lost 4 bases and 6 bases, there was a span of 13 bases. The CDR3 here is CASSSTRVSEQYF. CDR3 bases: TGTGCCAGCAGTTCAACCAGGGTTTCCGAGCAGTACTTC.

The CDR3 protein is CASISEGPSYNEQFF. In DNA form, the CDR3 reads TGCGCCAGCATAAGTGAGGGCCCATCCTACAATGAGCAGTTCTTC. The J gene is TRBJ2-1, the V gene TRBV5-1, with a possible D match to TRBD2 (5 bases). Trimming pared 6 bases from V and 1 base from J, leaving 14 bases between. The CDR3 consists of 15 residues. Germline V gives CDR1 SGHRS, CDR2 YFSETQ.

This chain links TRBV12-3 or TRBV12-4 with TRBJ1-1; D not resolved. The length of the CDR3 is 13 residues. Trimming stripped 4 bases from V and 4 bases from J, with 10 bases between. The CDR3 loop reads CASSYRGPTEAFF. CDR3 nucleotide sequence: TGTGCCAGCAGTTACCGGGGTCCCACTGAAGCTTTCTTT.

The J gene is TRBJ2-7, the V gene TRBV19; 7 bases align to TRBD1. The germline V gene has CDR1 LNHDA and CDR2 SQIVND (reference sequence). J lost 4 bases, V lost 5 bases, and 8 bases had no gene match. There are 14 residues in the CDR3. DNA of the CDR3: TGTGCCAGTAGTCCGCCGGGACAGCGTTACGAGCAGTACTTC. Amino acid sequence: CASSPPGQRYEQYF.

DNA of the CDR3: TGTGCCAGCAGTGAACCCGGACAGGGGGGTGGCTACACCTTC. It translates to CASSEPGQGGGYTF. The chain employs TRBV25-1 and TRBJ1-2; 10 bases match TRBD1. Per germline, CDR1 MGHDK and CDR2 SYGVNS. After removal of 2 bases from V and 7 bases from J, the junction contained 4 bases not matched to a gene. The CDR3 loop spans 14 amino acids.

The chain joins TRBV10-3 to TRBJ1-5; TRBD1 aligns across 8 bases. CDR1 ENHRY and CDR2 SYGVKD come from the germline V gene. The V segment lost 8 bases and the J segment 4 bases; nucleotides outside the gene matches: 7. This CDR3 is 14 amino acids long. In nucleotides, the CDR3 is TGTGCCATCGCAAGACAGGGGATAAATCAGCCCCAGCATTTT. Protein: CAIARQGINQPQHF.

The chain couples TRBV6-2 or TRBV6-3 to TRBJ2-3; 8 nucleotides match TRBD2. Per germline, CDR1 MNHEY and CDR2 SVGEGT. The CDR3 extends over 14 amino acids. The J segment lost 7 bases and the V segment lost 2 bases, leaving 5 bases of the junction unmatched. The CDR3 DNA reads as TGTGCCAGCAGTTACGGGACTAGTAGGTATACGCAGTATTTT. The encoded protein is CASSYGTSRYTQYF.

CDR3 protein: CASLYSSGLNSPLHF. CDR3 in DNA: TGTGCCAGCCTTTACTCGAGCGGCCTAAATTCACCCCTCCACTTT. V is TRBV28 and J is TRBJ1-6; unclear D gene. V lost 8 bases, J lost 7 bases, and 18 bases lay in between. The CDR3 runs 15 residues. Germline V gene data show CDR1 as MDHEN and CDR2 as SYDVKM.

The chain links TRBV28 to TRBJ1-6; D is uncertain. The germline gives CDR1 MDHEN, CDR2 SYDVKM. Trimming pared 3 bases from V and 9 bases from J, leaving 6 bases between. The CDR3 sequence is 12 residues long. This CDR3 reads CASSLEGSPLHF. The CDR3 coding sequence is TGTGCCAGCAGTTTGGAGGGTTCACCCCTCCACTTT.

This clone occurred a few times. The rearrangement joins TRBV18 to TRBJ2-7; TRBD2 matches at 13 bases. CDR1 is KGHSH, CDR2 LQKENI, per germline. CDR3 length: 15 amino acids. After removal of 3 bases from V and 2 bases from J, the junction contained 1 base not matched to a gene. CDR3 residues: CASSPGTSGAYEQYF. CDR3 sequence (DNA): TGTGCCAGCTCACCGGGGACTAGCGGGGCCTACGAGCAGTACTTC.

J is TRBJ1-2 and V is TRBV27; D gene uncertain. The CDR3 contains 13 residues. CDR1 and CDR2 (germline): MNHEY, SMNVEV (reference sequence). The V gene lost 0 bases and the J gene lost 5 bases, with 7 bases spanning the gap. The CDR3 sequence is CASSLSGRYGYTF. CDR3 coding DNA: TGTGCCAGCAGTTTATCAGGCAGGTATGGCTACACCTTC.